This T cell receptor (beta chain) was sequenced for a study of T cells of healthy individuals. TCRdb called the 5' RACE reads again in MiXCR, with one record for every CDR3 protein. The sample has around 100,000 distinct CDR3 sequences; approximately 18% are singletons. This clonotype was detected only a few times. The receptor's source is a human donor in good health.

The CDR3 DNA reads TGTGCCAGCAGCCAAGAATGGGGGACCTACGAGCAGTACTTC. It is translated as CASSQEWGTYEQYF. The chain combines TRBV14 with TRBJ2-7; D tentatively fits TRBD1 or TRBD2 (5 bases each). Trimming removed 0 bases from V and 2 bases from J, with 8 bases in between. The CDR3 has 14 amino acids. The V gene's germline CDR1 is SGHDN and CDR2 FVKESK. The entire variable domain, with the rest obtained from reference TRBV14 and TRBJ2-7, is as follows: EAGVTQFPSHSVIEKGQTVTLRCDPISGHDNLYWYRRVMGKEIKFLLHFVKESKQDESGMPNNRFLAERTGGTYSTLKVQPAELEDSGVYFCASSQEWGTYEQYFGPGTRLTVT.